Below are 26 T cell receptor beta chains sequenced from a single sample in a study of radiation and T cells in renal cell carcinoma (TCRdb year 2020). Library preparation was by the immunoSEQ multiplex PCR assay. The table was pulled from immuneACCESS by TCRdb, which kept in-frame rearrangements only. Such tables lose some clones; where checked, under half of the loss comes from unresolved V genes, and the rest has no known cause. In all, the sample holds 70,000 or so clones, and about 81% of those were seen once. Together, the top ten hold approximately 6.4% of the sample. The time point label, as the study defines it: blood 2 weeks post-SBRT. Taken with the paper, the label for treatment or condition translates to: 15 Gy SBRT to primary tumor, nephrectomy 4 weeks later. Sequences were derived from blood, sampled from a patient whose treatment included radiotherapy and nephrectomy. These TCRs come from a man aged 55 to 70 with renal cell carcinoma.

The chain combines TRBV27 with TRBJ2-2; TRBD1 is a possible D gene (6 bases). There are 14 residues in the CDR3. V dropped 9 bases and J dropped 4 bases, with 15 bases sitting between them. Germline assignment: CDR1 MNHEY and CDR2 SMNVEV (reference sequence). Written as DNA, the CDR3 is TGTGCCAGTATGGGGGCGACGGGCACCGGGGAGCTGTTTTTT. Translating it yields CASMGATGTGELFF.

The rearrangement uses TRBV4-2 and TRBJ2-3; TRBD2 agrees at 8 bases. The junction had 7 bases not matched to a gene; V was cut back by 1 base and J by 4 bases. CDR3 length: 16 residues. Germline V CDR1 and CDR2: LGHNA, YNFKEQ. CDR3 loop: CASSQGVGAGADTQYF. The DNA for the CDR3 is TGTGCCAGCAGCCAAGGCGTCGGAGCGGGAGCAGATACGCAGTATTTT.

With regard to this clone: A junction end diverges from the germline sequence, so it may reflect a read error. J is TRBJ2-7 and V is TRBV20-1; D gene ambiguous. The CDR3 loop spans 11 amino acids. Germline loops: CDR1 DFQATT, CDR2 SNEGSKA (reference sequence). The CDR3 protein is CSARDGRIEGF. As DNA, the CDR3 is TGCAGTGCTAGAGATGGCAGGATTGAAGGGTTC.

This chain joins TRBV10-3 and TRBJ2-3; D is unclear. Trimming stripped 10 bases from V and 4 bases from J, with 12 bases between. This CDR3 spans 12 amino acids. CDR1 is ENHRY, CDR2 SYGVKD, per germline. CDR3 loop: CATRHRPDTQYF. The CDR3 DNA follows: TGTGCCACCAGACACCGGCCAGATACGCAGTATTTT.

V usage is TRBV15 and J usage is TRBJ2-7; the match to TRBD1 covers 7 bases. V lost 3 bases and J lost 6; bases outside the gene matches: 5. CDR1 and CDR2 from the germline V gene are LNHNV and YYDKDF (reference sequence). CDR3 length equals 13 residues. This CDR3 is CATSSDRVGEQYF. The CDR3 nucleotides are TGTGCCACCAGCAGTGACAGGGTCGGCGAGCAGTACTTC.

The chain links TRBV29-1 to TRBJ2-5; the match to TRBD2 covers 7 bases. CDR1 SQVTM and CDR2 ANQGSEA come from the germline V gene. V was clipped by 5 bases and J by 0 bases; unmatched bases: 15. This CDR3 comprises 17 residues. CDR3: CSVRGDHLSGDQETQYF. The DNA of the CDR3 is TGCAGCGTTAGGGGCGACCACCTGAGCGGGGACCAAGAGACCCAGTACTTC.

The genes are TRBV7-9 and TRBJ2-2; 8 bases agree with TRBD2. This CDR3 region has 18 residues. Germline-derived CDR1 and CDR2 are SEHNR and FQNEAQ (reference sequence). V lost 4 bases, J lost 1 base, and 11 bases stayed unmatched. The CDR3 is CASSSPLRLARNTGELFF. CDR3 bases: TGTGCCAGCAGCTCCCCCCTTCGACTAGCGAGGAACACCGGGGAGCTGTTTTTT.

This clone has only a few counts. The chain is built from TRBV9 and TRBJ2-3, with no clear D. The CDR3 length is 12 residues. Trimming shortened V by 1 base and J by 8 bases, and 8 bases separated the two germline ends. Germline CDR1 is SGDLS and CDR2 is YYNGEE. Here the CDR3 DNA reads TGTGCCAGCAGCGTAAGGCGTGGTACGCAGTATTTT. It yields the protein CASSVRRGTQYF.

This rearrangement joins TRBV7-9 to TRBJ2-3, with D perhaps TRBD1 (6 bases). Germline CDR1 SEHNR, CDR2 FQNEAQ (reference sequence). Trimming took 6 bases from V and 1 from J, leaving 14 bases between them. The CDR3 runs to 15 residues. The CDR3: CASRLQGRGTDTQYF. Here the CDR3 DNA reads TGTGCCAGCAGATTACAGGGAAGGGGCACAGATACGCAGTATTTT.

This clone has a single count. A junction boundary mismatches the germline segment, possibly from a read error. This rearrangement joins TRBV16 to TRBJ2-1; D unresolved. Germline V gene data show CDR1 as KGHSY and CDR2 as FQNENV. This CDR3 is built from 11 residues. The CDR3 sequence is CASSLGWPLLF. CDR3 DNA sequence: TGTGCCAGCAGCTTGGGATGGCCCCTACTCTTC.

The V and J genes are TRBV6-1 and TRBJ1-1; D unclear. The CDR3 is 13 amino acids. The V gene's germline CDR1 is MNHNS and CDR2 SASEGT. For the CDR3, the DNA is TGTGGGGCGGCGGGTTCGATGAACACTGAAGCTTTCTTT. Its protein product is CGAAGSMNTEAFF.

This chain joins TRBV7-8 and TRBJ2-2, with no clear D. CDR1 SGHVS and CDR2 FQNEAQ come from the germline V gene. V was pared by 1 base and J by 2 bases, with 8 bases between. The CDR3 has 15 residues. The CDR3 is CASSLVSTNTGELFF. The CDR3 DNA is TGTGCCAGCAGCTTAGTTTCGACAAACACCGGGGAGCTGTTTTTT.

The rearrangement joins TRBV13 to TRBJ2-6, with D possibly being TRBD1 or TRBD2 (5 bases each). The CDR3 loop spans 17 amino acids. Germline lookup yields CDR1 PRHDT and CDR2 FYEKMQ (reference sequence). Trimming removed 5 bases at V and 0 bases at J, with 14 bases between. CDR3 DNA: TGTGCCAGCAGCCCGGGGCAGGCACCCTCTGGGGCCAACGTCCTGACTTTC. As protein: CASSPGQAPSGANVLTF. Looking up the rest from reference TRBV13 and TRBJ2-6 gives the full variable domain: AAGVIQSPRHLIKEKRETATLKCYPIPRHDTVYWYQQGPGQDPQFLISFYEKMQSDKGSIPDRFSAQQFSDYHSELNMSSLELGDSALYFCASSPGQAPSGANVLTFGAGSRLTVL.

The CDR3 is CASSKVDRLAYNEQFF. In DNA form, the CDR3 reads TGTGCCAGCAGCAAAGTAGACAGGTTAGCCTACAATGAGCAGTTCTTC. The chain is built from TRBV21-1 and TRBJ2-1; the table calls TRBD1, which could not be checked here. TRBV21-1 is reported as a pseudogene. The CDR3 is 16 residues long.

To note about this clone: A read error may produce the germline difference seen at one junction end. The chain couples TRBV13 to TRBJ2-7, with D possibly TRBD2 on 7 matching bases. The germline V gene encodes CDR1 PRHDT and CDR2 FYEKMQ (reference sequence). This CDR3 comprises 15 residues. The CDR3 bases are TGTGCCAGCAGCCTAGGGGGGGAACTCTCCTACGAGCAGTACTTC. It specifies CASSLGGELSYEQYF.

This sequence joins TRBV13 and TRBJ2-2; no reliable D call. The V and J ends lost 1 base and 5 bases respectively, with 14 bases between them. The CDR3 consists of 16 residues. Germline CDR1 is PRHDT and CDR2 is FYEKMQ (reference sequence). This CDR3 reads CASSLVGSSRTGELFF. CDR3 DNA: TGTGCCAGCAGCTTAGTAGGCAGTAGCAGGACCGGGGAGCTGTTTTTT.

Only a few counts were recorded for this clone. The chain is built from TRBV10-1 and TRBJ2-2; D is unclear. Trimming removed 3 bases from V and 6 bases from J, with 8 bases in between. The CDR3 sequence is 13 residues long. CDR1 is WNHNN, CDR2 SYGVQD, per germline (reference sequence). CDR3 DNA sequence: TGCGCCAGCAGTGATGGCAGGCCCGGGGAGCTGTTTTTT. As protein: CASSDGRPGELFF.

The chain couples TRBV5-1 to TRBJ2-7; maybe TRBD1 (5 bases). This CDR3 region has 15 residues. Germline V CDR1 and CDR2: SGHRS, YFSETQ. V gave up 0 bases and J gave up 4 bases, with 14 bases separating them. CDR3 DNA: TGCGCCAGCAGCTTGGCCGTAGGACAACCGTACGAGCAGTACTTC. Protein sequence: CASSLAVGQPYEQYF. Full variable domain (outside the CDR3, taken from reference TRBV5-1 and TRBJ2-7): KAGVTQTPRYLIKTRGQQVTLSCSPISGHRSVSWYQQTPGQGLQFLFEYFSETQRNKGNFPGRFSGRQFSNSRSEMNVSTLELGDSALYLCASSLAVGQPYEQYFGPGTRLTVT.

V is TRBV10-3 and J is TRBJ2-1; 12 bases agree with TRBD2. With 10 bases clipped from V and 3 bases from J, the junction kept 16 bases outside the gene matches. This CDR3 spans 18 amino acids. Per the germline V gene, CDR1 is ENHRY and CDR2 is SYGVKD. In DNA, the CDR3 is TGTGCCACCACGGCTAGCGGGAGGGCCGACTCCTACTACAATGAGCAGTTCTTC. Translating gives CATTASGRADSYYNEQFF.

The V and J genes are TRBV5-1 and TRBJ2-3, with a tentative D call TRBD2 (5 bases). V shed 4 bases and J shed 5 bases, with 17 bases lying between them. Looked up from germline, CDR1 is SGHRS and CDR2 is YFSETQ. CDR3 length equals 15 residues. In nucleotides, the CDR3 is TGCGCCAGCAGCCAAGAGGGTATGCTGAGAGATACGCAGTATTTT. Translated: CASSQEGMLRDTQYF.

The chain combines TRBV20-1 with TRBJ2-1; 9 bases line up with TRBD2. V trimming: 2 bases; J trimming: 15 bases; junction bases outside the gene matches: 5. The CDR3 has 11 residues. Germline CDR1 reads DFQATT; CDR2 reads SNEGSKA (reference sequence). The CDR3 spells CSARPGTSLFF. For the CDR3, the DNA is TGCAGTGCTAGACCCGGGACTAGCTTGTTCTTC.

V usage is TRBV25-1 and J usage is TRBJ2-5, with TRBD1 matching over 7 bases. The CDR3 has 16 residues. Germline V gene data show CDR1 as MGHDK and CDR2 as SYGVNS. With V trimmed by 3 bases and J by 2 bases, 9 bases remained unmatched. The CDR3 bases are TGTGCCAGCAGTGACCCCTGGGACAGCCTACAAGAGACCCAGTACTTC. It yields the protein CASSDPWDSLQETQYF.

This CDR3 reads CASSTTGASEQYF. CDR3 in DNA: TGTGCCAGCTCAACGACAGGGGCTAGCGAGCAGTACTTC. This sequence joins TRBV18 and TRBJ2-7; 8 nucleotides line up with TRBD1. The CDR3 has 13 amino acids. The germline V gene has CDR1 KGHSH and CDR2 LQKENI. J was trimmed by 6 bases and V by 5 bases; bases with no gene match: 6.

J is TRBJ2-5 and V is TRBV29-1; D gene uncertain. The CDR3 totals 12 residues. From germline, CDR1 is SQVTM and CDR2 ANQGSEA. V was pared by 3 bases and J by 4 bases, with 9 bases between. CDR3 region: CSVDESRETQYF. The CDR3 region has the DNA TGCAGCGTTGACGAAAGCAGAGAGACCCAGTACTTC.

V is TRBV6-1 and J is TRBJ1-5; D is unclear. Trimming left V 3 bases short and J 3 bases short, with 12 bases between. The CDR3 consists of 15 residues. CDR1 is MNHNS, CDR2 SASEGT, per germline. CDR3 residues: CASSEYRRINQPQHF. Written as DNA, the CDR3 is TGTGCCAGCAGTGAGTACCGACGAATCAATCAGCCCCAGCATTTT.

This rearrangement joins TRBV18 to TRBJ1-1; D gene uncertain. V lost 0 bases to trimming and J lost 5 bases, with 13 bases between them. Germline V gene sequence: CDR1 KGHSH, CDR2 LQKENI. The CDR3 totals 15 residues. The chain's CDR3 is CASSPPLPTGTEAFF. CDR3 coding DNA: TGTGCCAGCTCACCACCGCTACCGACTGGGACTGAAGCTTTCTTT.